Below are 27 T cell receptor beta chains sequenced from a single sample in a study of beta chain features in type 1 diabetes. Investigators reverse transcribed all isolated RNA, so they sequenced expressed TCRB transcripts. Method: immunoSEQ multiplex PCR; TCRdb's copy keeps in-frame clones and lacks some. The sample has approximately 730,000 clones, 13% seen once. Findings and caveats of the study: When Type 1 diabetes patients were examined, their TCRB CDR3s proved moderately but significantly shorter in all four CD4+ subsets.

Their antigens are not known. The sequencing input was naive CD4+ T cells from blood. All receptors derive from a man aged 18 to 29 with type 1 diabetes.

The rearrangement uses TRBV19 and TRBJ2-5, with 9 nucleotides matching TRBD1. V shed 5 bases, J shed 5 bases, and the junction held 6 bases outside the gene matches. Germline-derived CDR1 and CDR2 are LNHDA and SQIVND (reference sequence). The CDR3 has 14 amino acids. The CDR3 protein is CASSSQGAGETQYF. The CDR3 nucleotides read TGTGCCAGTAGTTCACAGGGGGCGGGCGAGACCCAGTACTTC.

This clone was found a few times. V and J are TRBV4-2 and TRBJ2-3; a weak D match, TRBD1 (6 bases). V was pared by 4 bases and J by 2 bases, with 13 bases between. CDR3 length: 15 residues. Per the germline V gene, CDR1 is LGHNA and CDR2 is YNFKEQ. The CDR3 protein is CASSLQGPDTDTQYF. The CDR3 DNA reads TGTGCCAGCAGCCTCCAGGGGCCAGACACAGATACGCAGTATTTT.

This clone has more than one count but fewer than ten. The rearrangement uses TRBV5-1 and TRBJ2-5, with unresolved D. Germline CDR1 SGHRS, CDR2 YFSETQ. The V end lost 2 bases, the J end lost 5 bases, and 4 bases lay between the germline ends. This CDR3 has 11 residues. The CDR3 loop is CASSFDETQYF. The CDR3 bases are TGCGCCAGCAGCTTCGACGAGACCCAGTACTTC.

This clone was counted a few times. V gene TRBV5-1 combines with J gene TRBJ1-1, with a tentative D call TRBD1 (6 bases). The CDR3 extends over 15 amino acids. Germline CDR1 reads SGHRS; CDR2 reads YFSETQ. V was clipped by 0 bases and J by 7 bases, with 16 bases between them. CDR3 nucleotide sequence: TGCGCCAGCAGCTTGGCTGGGGGGCCAGAGCATGAAGCTTTCTTT. Translated: CASSLAGGPEHEAFF.

This clone appeared a few times. Other DNA sequences of this sample code for an identical CDR3. This chain links TRBV4-1 with TRBJ1-5; D perhaps matches TRBD1 (5 bases). CDR1 is MGHRA and CDR2 is YSYEKL in the germline V gene. The CDR3 consists of 14 residues. The V and J ends lost 0 bases and 7 bases respectively, with 10 bases between them. CDR3 amino acids: CASSQEGAGQPQHF. The CDR3 region has the DNA TGCGCCAGCAGCCAAGAAGGGGCGGGGCAGCCCCAGCATTTT.

V is TRBV9 and J is TRBJ2-3, with 9 nucleotides matching TRBD2. CDR1 is SGDLS and CDR2 is YYNGEE in the germline V gene. The CDR3 spans 16 residues. V lost 4 bases, J lost 1 base, and 7 bases stayed unmatched. The CDR3 loop is CASSRQRGDRTDTQYF. The CDR3 DNA follows: TGTGCCAGCAGCAGACAGCGGGGGGATCGCACAGATACGCAGTATTTT.

This clone was seen a handful of times. The chain carries TRBV10-3 and TRBJ2-1; possible D gene TRBD1, 5 bases. The germline gives CDR1 ENHRY, CDR2 SYGVKD. With 10 bases removed from V and 3 bases from J, the gap between germline ends came to 16 bases. This CDR3 is built from 14 residues. The CDR3 region is CATGAGILYNEQFF. CDR3 DNA: TGTGCCACCGGCGCAGGGATCCTCTACAATGAGCAGTTCTTC.

This clone occurred a few times. V usage is TRBV19 and J usage is TRBJ2-3; TRBD2 matches 13 bases. Germline-derived CDR1 and CDR2 are LNHDA and SQIVND (reference sequence). There are 16 residues in the CDR3. V trimming: 10 bases; J trimming: 0 bases; junction bases outside the gene matches: 7. The CDR3 protein is CATGLAGVTSTDTQYF. CDR3 bases: TGTGCCACTGGACTAGCGGGGGTAACTAGCACAGATACGCAGTATTTT.

J is TRBJ2-2 and V is TRBV5-4; 10 nucleotides agree with TRBD1. CDR3 length: 17 amino acids. Trimming at V came to 1 base and at J to 6 bases, leaving 9 bases not matched to a gene. CDR1 SGHNT and CDR2 YYREEE come from the germline V gene (reference sequence). CDR3 nucleotide sequence: TGTGCCAGCAGCTTGCTGGGACAGGGGAAGGGGGCCGGGGAGCTGTTTTTT. Protein product: CASSLLGQGKGAGELFF.

Concerning this clone: Other DNA sequences in the same sample also yield this CDR3. The chain combines TRBV30 with TRBJ2-5; possible D gene TRBD1, 5 bases. V lost 4 bases and J lost 5, with 8 bases in between. This CDR3 region has 11 residues. Germline CDR1 and CDR2: GTSNPN and SVGIG (reference sequence). CDR3 region: CAWTGLETQYF. The CDR3 region has the DNA TGTGCCTGGACAGGGTTGGAGACCCAGTACTTC.

This clone was detected a few times. J is TRBJ2-2 and V is TRBV7-8; TRBD2 matches 7 bases. This CDR3 contains 16 residues. With V trimmed by 6 bases and J by 2 bases, 9 bases remained unmatched. Germline-derived CDR1 and CDR2 are SGHVS and FQNEAQ. CDR3 nucleotide sequence: TGTGCCAGCAGTTCCTCCGGGACTACCAACACCGGGGAGCTGTTTTTT. Translated, it gives CASSSSGTTNTGELFF. The full variable domain, completed using reference TRBV7-8 and TRBJ2-2, is GAGVSQSPRYKVAKRGQDVALRCDPISGHVSLFWYQQALGQGPEFLTYFQNEAQLDKSGLPSDRFFAERPEGSVSTLKIQRTQQEDSAVYLCASSSSGTTNTGELFFGEGSRLTVL.

Comments on this clone: The sample carries other DNA sequences with the same CDR3. The chain has TRBV6-5 and TRBJ1-2; 10 bases match TRBD1. After removal of 2 bases from V and 3 bases from J, the junction contained 0 bases not matched to a gene. The germline CDR1 and CDR2 sequences are MNHEY and SVGAGI. The CDR3 totals 14 residues. In DNA, the CDR3 is TGTGCCAGCAGTTACGGACAGGGGGACTATGGCTACACCTTC. Its translation is CASSYGQGDYGYTF.

V gene TRBV28 combines with J gene TRBJ2-7, with a weak D call TRBD2 (6 bases). The CDR3 sequence is 14 residues long. CDR1 is MDHEN and CDR2 is SYDVKM in the germline V gene. Between the trimmed V and J ends, which lost 7 bases and 5 bases, there was a span of 18 bases. The CDR3: CASNPWGVFDEQYF. The CDR3 DNA reads TGTGCCAGCAACCCCTGGGGGGTTTTCGACGAGCAGTACTTC.

This clone was counted only a few times. The chain carries TRBV21-1 and TRBJ2-4; the D segment call TRBD1 is taken from the table without a DNA check. TRBV21-1 corresponds to a pseudogene. This CDR3 region has 15 residues. For the CDR3, the DNA is TGTGCCAGCAACAATCAACAGATTGCCAAAAACATTCAGTACTTC. As protein: CASNNQQIAKNIQYF.

Notes on this clone: Other DNA variants within this sample encode the same CDR3. This chain connects TRBV4-1 to TRBJ2-5; TRBD1 agrees at 10 bases. With 1 base clipped from V and 5 bases from J, the junction kept 4 bases outside the gene matches. This CDR3 is 15 amino acids long. Germline CDR1 MGHRA, CDR2 YSYEKL. The CDR3 DNA sequence: TGCGCCAGCAGCCAAGGACAGGGGGCGAGGGAGACCCAGTACTTC. Translating gives CASSQGQGARETQYF.

The chain couples TRBV5-6 to TRBJ2-2; the D is unclear. V was trimmed by 1 base and J by 0 bases, leaving 10 bases between them. This CDR3 is 16 amino acids long. Germline V gene sequence: CDR1 SGHDT, CDR2 YYEEEE. The CDR3: CASSLQIAPNTGELFF. The CDR3 nucleotides are TGTGCCAGCAGCTTGCAAATTGCGCCGAACACCGGGGAGCTGTTTTTT.

This clone was seen more than once but under ten times. This chain connects TRBV30 to TRBJ1-6, with D uncertain. The germline V gene has CDR1 GTSNPN and CDR2 SVGIG (reference sequence). The CDR3 covers 14 residues. V was pared by 1 base and J by 0 bases, with 4 bases between. The CDR3 region has the DNA TGTGCCTGGAGTGGGGGCTCCTATAATTCACCCCTCCACTTT. Its protein product is CAWSGGSYNSPLHF.

V gene TRBV30 combines with J gene TRBJ1-5, with a weak D call TRBD1 (6 bases). The V gene lost 3 bases and the J gene lost 3 bases, with 12 bases spanning the gap. Germline values: CDR1 GTSNPN, CDR2 SVGIG (reference sequence). There are 14 residues in the CDR3. The CDR3 nucleotides read TGTGCCTGGAGCCCAGGACAGTACAATCAGCCCCAGCATTTT. Residues: CAWSPGQYNQPQHF.

This chain links TRBV30 with TRBJ2-5; D possibly matches TRBD1 or TRBD2 (9 bases each). CDR1 and CDR2 (germline): GTSNPN, SVGIG (reference sequence). The CDR3 covers 16 residues. Trimming pared 4 bases from V and 1 base from J, leaving 19 bases between. The CDR3 loop reads CAWTLAGTGPQETQYF. In DNA, the CDR3 is TGTGCCTGGACCCTAGCGGGGACAGGGCCCCAAGAGACCCAGTACTTC.

This clone has just a few counts. This sequence joins TRBV25-1 and TRBJ2-7; perhaps D is TRBD1 or TRBD2 (5 bases each). Trimming removed 1 base from V and 2 bases from J, with 12 bases in between. This CDR3 has 15 residues. CDR1 and CDR2 (germline): MGHDK, SYGVNS. CDR3 sequence: CASSESGMGAYEQYF. The CDR3 bases are TGTGCCAGCAGTGAATCGGGCATGGGGGCCTACGAGCAGTACTTC.

The chain recombines TRBV18 with TRBJ1-2, with D maybe TRBD1 (6 bases). The CDR3 extends over 14 amino acids. Germline V gene lookup returns CDR1 KGHSH and CDR2 LQKENI. V lost 0 bases and J 8 bases, leaving 13 bases between the germline ends. This CDR3 is CASSPPSGAEGYTF. The CDR3 DNA reads as TGTGCCAGCTCACCACCGTCAGGGGCTGAAGGCTACACCTTC. The whole variable domain, filled in from reference TRBV18 and TRBJ1-2, reads NAGVMQNPRHLVRRRGQEARLRCSPMKGHSHVYWYRQLPEEGLKFMVYLQKENIIDESGMPKERFSAEFPKEGPSILRIQQVVRGDSAAYFCASSPPSGAEGYTFGSGTRLTVV.

This clone was picked up a small number of times. The junction departs from germline at one end; a sequencing error may be responsible. This chain joins TRBV10-3 and TRBJ2-5, with D perhaps matching TRBD1 or TRBD2 (5 bases each). CDR3 length: 11 residues. CDR1 and CDR2 (germline): ENHRY, SYGVKD. The CDR3 here is CASSWGETQYF. CDR3 coding DNA: TGTGCCAGCAGTTGGGGGGAGACCCAGTACTTC.

The chain uses TRBV30 and TRBJ2-3, with 9 bases identical to TRBD2. The trim removed 2 bases at V and 2 bases at J, leaving 5 bases unmatched. CDR1 and CDR2 from the germline V gene are GTSNPN and SVGIG (reference sequence). The CDR3 is 15 residues long. CDR3 coding DNA: TGTGCCTGGAGTTCGAGCGGGGGGTTCACAGATACGCAGTATTTT. As protein: CAWSSSGGFTDTQYF.

This chain joins TRBV30 and TRBJ1-4; 9 bases are shared with TRBD1. The CDR3 runs to 12 residues. Unmatched junction bases numbered 2, after V lost 7 bases and J lost 5 bases. Germline CDR1 reads GTSNPN; CDR2 reads SVGIG (reference sequence). Here the CDR3 DNA reads TGTGCCTCCGGGACAGGGAATGAAAAACTGTTTTTT. Its protein is CASGTGNEKLFF. Using reference TRBV30 and TRBJ1-4 for the parts outside the CDR3, the full variable domain is SQTIHQWPATLVQPVGSPLSLECTVEGTSNPNLYWYRQAAGRGLQLLFYSVGIGQISSEVPQNLSASRPQDRQFILSSKKLLLSDSGFYLCASGTGNEKLFFGSGTQLSVL.

The rearrangement uses TRBV6-5 and TRBJ1-5; TRBD1 might be the D (6 bases). CDR3 length: 15 amino acids. The V end was cut by 3 bases, the J end by 0 bases, with 9 bases between. Germline CDR1 MNHEY, CDR2 SVGAGI. CDR3 DNA sequence: TGTGCCAGCAGTTATCGGACAGATAGCAATCAGCCCCAGCATTTT. It yields the protein CASSYRTDSNQPQHF.

The chain uses TRBV6-1 and TRBJ2-2, with D uncertain. V shed 1 base and J shed 5 bases, with 5 bases lying between them. The CDR3 runs to 13 residues. In germline, CDR1 is MNHNS, CDR2 SASEGT. The CDR3: CASSEVGTGELFF. For the CDR3, the DNA is TGTGCCAGCAGTGAAGTAGGGACCGGGGAGCTGTTTTTT.

The rearrangement joins TRBV14 to TRBJ2-1; no reliable D call. The CDR3 runs 14 residues. Looked up from germline, CDR1 is SGHDN and CDR2 is FVKESK. V lost 7 bases, J lost 0 bases, and 10 bases lay in between. The CDR3 DNA reads as TGTGCCAGCACCCCATTGAGCTCCTACAATGAGCAGTTCTTC. It yields the protein CASTPLSSYNEQFF.